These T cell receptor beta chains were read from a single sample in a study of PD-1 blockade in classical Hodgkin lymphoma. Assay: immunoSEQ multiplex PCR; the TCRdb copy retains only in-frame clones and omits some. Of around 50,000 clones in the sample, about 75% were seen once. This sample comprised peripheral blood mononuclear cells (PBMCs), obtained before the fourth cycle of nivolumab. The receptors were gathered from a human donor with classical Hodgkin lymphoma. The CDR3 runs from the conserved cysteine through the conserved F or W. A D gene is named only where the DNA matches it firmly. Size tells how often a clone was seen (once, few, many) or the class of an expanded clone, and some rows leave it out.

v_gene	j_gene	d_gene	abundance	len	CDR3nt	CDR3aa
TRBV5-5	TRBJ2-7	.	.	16	TGTGCCAGCAGCCTTTCGTCCGGACAGCTACTCTACGAGCAGTACTTC	CASSLSSGQLLYEQYF
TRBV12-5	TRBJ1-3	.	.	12	TGTGCTAGTGGTTCGAATGTGGACACCATATATTTT	CASGSNVDTIYF
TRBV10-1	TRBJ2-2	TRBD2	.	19	TGCGCCAGCAGTTCCGCTAGCGGGGACCCAACCTATAGGACCGGGGAGCTGTTTTTT	CASSSASGDPTYRTGELFF
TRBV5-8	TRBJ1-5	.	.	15	TGTGCCAGCAGCTTTTTCGGTAATAGCAATCAGCCCCAGCATTTT	CASSFFGNSNQPQHF
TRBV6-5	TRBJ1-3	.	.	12	TGTGCCAGCAGTGCTTTGGGAAACACCATATATTTT	CASSALGNTIYF
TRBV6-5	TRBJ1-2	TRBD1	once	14	TGTGCCAGCAGTTTACCAGGGGGCGCTGGAGGCTACACCTTC	CASSLPGGAGGYTF
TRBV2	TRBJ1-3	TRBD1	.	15	TGTGCCAGCAGGGCCGGGACAGGGGCTGGAAACACCATATATTTT	CASRAGTGAGNTIYF
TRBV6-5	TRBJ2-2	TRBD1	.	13	TGTGCCAGCTGGGACAGGGCGACCGGGGAGCTGTTTTTT	CASWDRATGELFF
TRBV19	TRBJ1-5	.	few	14	TGTGCCAGTAGTATAGTGGGCAGCAATCAGCCCCAGCATTTT	CASSIVGSNQPQHF
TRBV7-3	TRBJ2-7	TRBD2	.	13	TGTGCCAGCAGCTTTGGACTAGTTCTCGAGCAGTACTTC	CASSFGLVLEQYF
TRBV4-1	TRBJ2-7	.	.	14	TGCGCCAGCAGCCAACCCAAACAGGGTTCCGAGCAGTACTTC	CASSQPKQGSEQYF
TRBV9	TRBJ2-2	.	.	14	TGTGCCAGCAGCGAGGGGACTGTTACCGGGGAGCTGTTTTTT	CASSEGTVTGELFF
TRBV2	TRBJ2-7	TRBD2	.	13	TGTGCCAGCCAGATAGCTAGCGGTTACGAGCAGTACTTC	CASQIASGYEQYF
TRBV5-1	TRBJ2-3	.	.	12	TGCGCCAGCAGCTTGAGCACAGATACGCAGTATTTT	CASSLSTDTQYF
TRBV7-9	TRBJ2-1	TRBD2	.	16	TGTGCCAGCAGCACCTTGCGCGGGAGCTCCTACAATGAGCAGTTCTTC	CASSTLRGSSYNEQFF
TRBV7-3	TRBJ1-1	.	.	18	TGTGCCAGCAGCTTATATAAGCTTGGAGGGTGGGCAAACACTGAAGCTTTCTTT	CASSLYKLGGWANTEAFF
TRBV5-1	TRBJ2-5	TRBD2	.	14	TGCGCCAGCAGCTTGCAGGGAGGGGAAGAGACCCAGTACTTC	CASSLQGGEETQYF
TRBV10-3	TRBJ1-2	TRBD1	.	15	TGTGCCATCAGTGAGGGGAAACAGGGGAGCTATGGCTACACCTTC	CAISEGKQGSYGYTF
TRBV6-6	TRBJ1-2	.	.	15	TGTGCCAGCAGTTCCAGGACAGCGACCAACTATGGCTACACCTTC	CASSSRTATNYGYTF
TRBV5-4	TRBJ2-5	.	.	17	TGTGCCAGCAGCCCGACCGTTGTTGAAACCCCCGAAGAGACCCAGTACTTC	CASSPTVVETPEETQYF
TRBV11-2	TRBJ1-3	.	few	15	TGTGCCAGCAGCTTAGTGGGAGGCACTGGAAACACCATATATTTT	CASSLVGGTGNTIYF
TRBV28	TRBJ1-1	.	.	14	TGTGCCAGCAGTTTCGGAGGCCAGAACACTGAAGCTTTCTTT	CASSFGGQNTEAFF
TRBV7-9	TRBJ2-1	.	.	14	TGTGCCAGCAGCTACGCCCTCTTGGGGGGTGAGCAGTTCTTC	CASSYALLGGEQFF
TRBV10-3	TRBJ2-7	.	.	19	TGTGCCATCAGCGCTAGCCCTGGCCAGGGCCGAACCCAAGGGTACGAGCAGTACTTC	CAISASPGQGRTQGYEQYF
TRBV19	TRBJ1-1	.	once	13	TGTGCCAGTAGTACCCGACAGCTTGGGGAAGCTTTCTTT	CASSTRQLGEAFF
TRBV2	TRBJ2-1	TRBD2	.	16	TGTGCCAGCAGTGAAGCGGCGGGAGGGCCGCTTTATGAGCAGTTCTTC	CASSEAAGGPLYEQFF
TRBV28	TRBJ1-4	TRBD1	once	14	TGTGCCAGCAGAGGGGGCCCAGCGGGCGAAAAACTGTTTTTT	CASRGGPAGEKLFF
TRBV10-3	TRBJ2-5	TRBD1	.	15	TGTGCCATCAGTCAAGGGGGCATTAGGAAAGAGACCCAGTACTTC	CAISQGGIRKETQYF
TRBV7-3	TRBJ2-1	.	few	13	TGTGCCAGCAGCGTGGGACTTCACAATGAGCAGTTCTTC	CASSVGLHNEQFF
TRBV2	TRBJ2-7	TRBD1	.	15	TGTGCCAGCAGTGAAGTACGACAGGGGAGATACGAGCAGTACTTC	CASSEVRQGRYEQYF
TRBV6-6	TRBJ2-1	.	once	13	TGTGCCAGCAGCCGAATTCTTGCAGAGCGAGCGTTCTTC	CASSRILAERAFF
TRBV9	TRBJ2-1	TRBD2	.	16	TGTGCCAGCAGCCCGAGACTAGCGGGAGGTTCCAATGAGCAGTTCTTC	CASSPRLAGGSNEQFF
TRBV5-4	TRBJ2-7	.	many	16	TGTGCCAGCAGCTTGAGTTCGGGCCGGCTCTCCTACGAGCAGTACTTC	CASSLSSGRLSYEQYF
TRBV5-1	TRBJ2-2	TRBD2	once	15	TGCGCCAGCACTTCGGGAGGGCCCGCCGCCGGGGAGCTGTTTTTT	CASTSGGPAAGELFF
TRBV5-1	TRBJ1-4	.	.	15	TGCGCCAGCAGCTTGGGAGGGGCGGCTAATGAAAAACTGTTTTTT	CASSLGGAANEKLFF
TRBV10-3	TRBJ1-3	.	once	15	TGTGCCATCAGTGGGGGAAGTATCTCTGGAAACACCATATATTTT	CAISGGSISGNTIYF
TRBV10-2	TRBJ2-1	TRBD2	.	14	TGCGCCAGCAGCAGGACTAGCGGAGACAATGAGCAGTTCTTC	CASSRTSGDNEQFF
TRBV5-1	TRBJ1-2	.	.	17	TGCGCCAGCTCCCTTGGCCCTCAAGGGGAAGGTAACTATGGCTACACCTTC	CASSLGPQGEGNYGYTF
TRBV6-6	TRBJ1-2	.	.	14	TGTGCCAGCAGCGACCGGCAGACCGACTATGGCTACACCTTC	CASSDRQTDYGYTF
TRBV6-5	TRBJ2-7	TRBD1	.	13	TGTGCCAGCAGCCAGGGACAGGTCTACGAGCAGTACTTC	CASSQGQVYEQYF
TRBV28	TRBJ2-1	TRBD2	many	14	TGTGCCAGCAGTTTTTCTAGCGGGAGGTATGAGCAGTTCTTC	CASSFSSGRYEQFF
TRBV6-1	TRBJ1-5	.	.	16	TGTGCCAGCAGTGCGTCCCGGGCGGGGAGCAATCAGCCCCAGCATTTT	CASSASRAGSNQPQHF
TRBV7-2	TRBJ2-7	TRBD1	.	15	TGTGCCAGCAGCTTAGGGGACAGCCGAGGCTACGAGCAGTACTTC	CASSLGDSRGYEQYF
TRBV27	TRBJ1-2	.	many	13	TGTGCCAGCAGTTCCCTCCCCGTCTTTGGCTACACCTTC	CASSSLPVFGYTF
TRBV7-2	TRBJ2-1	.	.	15	TGTGCCAGCACCGGGGAGCTGAGCTCCTACAATGAGCAGTTCTTC	CASTGELSSYNEQFF